Below, 13 T cell receptor beta chains from the same sample are listed, as sequenced in a study of human T cells and chemical hapten exposure. Treatment defined: therapeutic diphenylcyclopropenone sensitization with weekly scalp DPC. Individual cDNA molecules in this library carried unique molecular identifiers. A single record per CDR3 protein comes from TCRdb applying MiXCR to the reads. The data show more than 550 distinct CDR3 sequences, roughly 98% seen once. This specimen was whole blood, taken before DPC sensitization or 2, 6, or about 24 weeks after (not recorded which). Receptors originate from an adult with alopecia areata. Some clones in this sample may be carry-over from other donors' samples. This table probably holds off-target reads from a library built for another chain.

V and J are TRBV7-2 and TRBJ1-2; no reliable D call. This CDR3 is built from 14 residues. CDR1 SGHTA and CDR2 FQGNSA come from the germline V gene. V lost 1 base, J lost 2 bases, and 8 bases lay in between. The CDR3 DNA reads TGTGCCAGCAGCTTAGGCGACGGAAACTATGGCTACACCTTC. Encoded protein: CASSLGDGNYGYTF.

The chain is built from TRBV29-1 and TRBJ1-1; no clear D gene. The CDR3 is 12 amino acids. Per germline, CDR1 SQVTM and CDR2 ANQGSEA. V was trimmed by 1 base and J by 0 bases, leaving 3 bases between them. This CDR3 reads CSVEVMNTEAFF. In nucleotides, the CDR3 is TGCAGCGTTGAAGTGATGAACACTGAAGCTTTCTTT.

This clonotype appeared a single time. V is TRBV20-1 and J is TRBJ1-5; D not resolved. This CDR3 spans 13 amino acids. V shed 5 bases and J shed 5 bases, with 13 bases lying between them. Looked up from germline, CDR1 is DFQATT and CDR2 is SNEGSKA (reference sequence). The CDR3 here is CSAYGNSDQPQHF. The CDR3 nucleotides read TGCAGTGCTTACGGAAACAGCGATCAGCCCCAGCATTTT.

The rearrangement joins TRBV10-3 to TRBJ2-7, with D uncertain. Germline V gene sequence: CDR1 ENHRY, CDR2 SYGVKD. The CDR3 runs 12 residues. Trimming pared 2 bases from V and 3 bases from J, leaving 5 bases between. The CDR3 is CAISEPVYEQYF. In nucleotides, the CDR3 is TGTGCCATCAGTGAGCCTGTCTACGAGCAGTACTTC.

This chain links TRBV6-1 with TRBJ1-4; D is perhaps TRBD1 (5 bases). Germline-derived CDR1 and CDR2 are MNHNS and SASEGT. CDR3 size: 14 residues. V was pared by 7 bases and J by 5 bases, with 14 bases between. CDR3 nucleotide sequence: TGTGCCAGCATTTTTGGGCGGGGGAATGAAAAACTGTTTTTT. It specifies CASIFGRGNEKLFF.

V and J are TRBV12-3 or TRBV12-4 and TRBJ2-5; D gene unclear. Trimming stripped 7 bases from V and 1 base from J, with 10 bases between. The CDR3 totals 13 residues. The CDR3 region is CASTPAAQETQYF. The CDR3 DNA is TGTGCCAGCACCCCGGCAGCCCAAGAGACCCAGTACTTC.

This clonotype occurred once. The chain combines TRBV12-3 or TRBV12-4 with TRBJ1-4, with D unresolved. The V end was cut by 6 bases, the J end by 8 bases, with 16 bases between. There are 14 residues in the CDR3. This chain's CDR3 is CASRRSGNSEKLFF. For the CDR3, the DNA is TGTGCCAGCAGGCGGAGTGGGAATAGCGAAAAACTGTTTTTT.

The gene calls are TRBV29-1 and TRBJ2-1; D ambiguous. Germline V lookup: CDR1 SQVTM, CDR2 ANQGSEA. The CDR3 contains 14 residues. V was cut by 4 bases and J by 8 bases, with 18 bases left in between. The CDR3 region is CSVVSAGVLDEQFF. DNA for the CDR3: TGCAGCGTTGTGTCCGCAGGTGTCTTGGATGAGCAGTTCTTC.

Here the CDR3 reads CANTGSGANVLTF. As DNA, the CDR3 is TGTGCCAATACGGGCTCTGGGGCCAACGTCCTGACTTTC. The chain couples TRBV12-3 or TRBV12-4 to TRBJ2-6; unclear D gene. The CDR3 extends over 13 amino acids. Between the trimmed V and J ends, which lost 10 bases and 0 bases, there was a span of 7 bases.

About this clonotype: One junction end disagrees with the germline gene, perhaps due to a read error. The chain has TRBV12-5 and TRBJ1-2; 7 bases agree with TRBD1. The CDR3 is 13 residues long. The germline V gene has CDR1 LGHNT and CDR2 FRNRAP. In DNA, the CDR3 is TGTGCTAGTGGCCTAACTATTACCGGGACAGAAAAATTC. This translates into CASGLTITGTEKF.

J is TRBJ2-3 and V is TRBV27; D gene ambiguous. Trimming shortened V by 8 bases and J by 6 bases, and 9 bases separated the two germline ends. Germline V gene lookup returns CDR1 MNHEY and CDR2 SMNVEV (reference sequence). The CDR3 extends over 11 amino acids. The CDR3 spells CASLSGDTQYF. CDR3 coding DNA: TGTGCCAGCCTTAGTGGGGATACGCAGTATTTT.

This clonotype was counted once. The genes are TRBV20-1 and TRBJ2-1, with 13 bases fitting TRBD2. This CDR3 spans 13 amino acids. CDR1 DFQATT and CDR2 SNEGSKA come from the germline V gene (reference sequence). The trim removed 7 bases at V and 7 bases at J, leaving 4 bases unmatched. CDR3 DNA sequence: TGCAGTGTCGGGACTAGCGGGACTAATGAGCAGTTCTTC. Amino acids: CSVGTSGTNEQFF.

The J gene is TRBJ1-4, the V gene TRBV5-1; 7 bases agree with TRBD1. The germline CDR1 and CDR2 sequences are SGHRS and YFSETQ. The length of the CDR3 is 14 residues. Trimming removed 2 bases from V and 5 bases from J; junction bases left unmatched: 3. CDR3 sequence: CASSFQQGNEKLFF. The CDR3 nucleotides read TGCGCCAGCAGCTTCCAACAGGGGAATGAAAAACTGTTTTTT.